This T cell receptor beta chain stems from a study of metastatic and nonmetastatic thyroid tumors. Study as a whole: Malignant and benign thyroid patients had repertoires compared in peripheral blood and tumor or nodule tissue. Study outcomes and limitations: When malignant thyroid tumors were compared with benign nodules, TCR beta diversity was reportedly significantly higher in the malignant tumors. This held in both blood and tumor samples.

This clone was seen at least ten times. The antigen remains unidentified. Per germline, CDR1 KGHSH and CDR2 LQKENI. J was trimmed by 5 bases and V by 3 bases; bases with no gene match: 3. The CDR3 totals 14 residues. How the authors handled the data: The authors used CDR3 differences across clinicopathological groups to build a distant-metastasis classifier for papillary thyroid cancer. TCRdb re-called clones from the PCR reads using MiXCR. V and J calls and clone size were set by TCRdb, not the authors. The sample yields fewer than 100,000 clones, more than 12% seen once. Before thyroid surgery, none of the patients had received any treatment.

This receptor was taken from a female donor with papillary thyroid cancer or a benign thyroid nodule (not recorded which). Some clones in this sample may be carry-over from other donors' samples. This sequence joins TRBV18 and TRBJ2-1, with 8 bases fitting TRBD1. The sample comprised blood. The CDR3 DNA follows: TGTGCCAGCTCACCGGGACAGGTTAACAATGAGCAGTTCTTC. It translates to CASSPGQVNNEQFF. Filled out from reference TRBV18 and TRBJ2-1, the complete variable domain reads NAGVMQNPRHLVRRRGQEARLRCSPMKGHSHVYWYRQLPEEGLKFMVYLQKENIIDESGMPKERFSAEFPKEGPSILRIQQVVRGDSAAYFCASSPGQVNNEQFFGPGTRLTVL.